The rows below give T cell receptor beta chains drawn from one sample of a study of tumor-infiltrating lymphocytes in primary liver carcinoma. TCRdb redid the calling of the multiplex PCR reads with MiXCR, one entry per CDR3 protein. The sample includes about 92,000 distinct CDR3 sequences, 65% to 70% of them seen just once. The specimen was tumor-adjacent normal liver tissue. The receptor set was obtained from a man in his forties or fifties with primary liver carcinoma and hepatitis B virus infection. CDR3s include the opening cysteine and the closing phenylalanine or tryptophan. D genes are given only for firm matches. For some rows the clone size is stated as once, few or many, or as a class when expanded; others skip it.

>NA|TRBJ2-1|TRBV7-9|TRBD2
TGTGCCAGCAGAGCCTCTAGCGGGCCCGCCTACAATGAGCACTTCTTC
CASRASSGPAYNEHFF
>NA|TRBJ2-7|TRBV6-1|TRBD2
TGTGCCAGAAGGACGGGACTAGCTTCCCACGAGCAGTACTTC
CARRTGLASHEQYF
>NA|TRBJ2-1|TRBV11-1|TRBD2
TGTGCCAGCAGCCTGGGACTAGTGGAAGAGGTTGACCATGAGCAGTTCTTC
CASSLGLVEEVDHEQFF
>NA|TRBJ2-7|TRBV7-9|TRBD2
TGTGCCAGCATCACCGGGACTAGCGGGTCCGAGCAGTACTTC
CASITGTSGSEQYF
>many|TRBJ2-1|TRBV7-8|TRBD2
TGTGCCAGCAGTTATAGCGGGACCTATTACAATGAGCAGTTCTTC
CASSYSGTYYNEQFF
>NA|TRBJ2-7|TRBV29-1|NA
NA
CSVEVASGSYEHYF
>NA|TRBJ1-2|TRBV4-1|NA
TGCGCCAGCAGCCAAGTATCAGGGGACGGCTACATCTTC
CASSQVSGDGYIF
>many|TRBJ2-4|TRBV5-6|NA
TGTGCCAGCAGCGGGGTGTCCAAAAACATTCAGTACTTC
CASSGVSKNIQYF
>NA|TRBJ2-7|TRBV6-1|NA
TGTGCCAGCAGGGACGTTCCCTGCGAGCAGTACTTC
CASRDVPCEQYF
>NA|TRBJ2-3|TRBV11-1|TRBD2
TGTGCCAGCAGCCTCCTTGGCGGGAGGGTTGCAGATACGCAGTTTTTT
CASSLLGGRVADTQFF
>few|TRBJ2-1|TRBV28|TRBD2
TGTGCCAGCATTAATAGCGGGGGAAGCTACAATGAGCAGTTCTTC
CASINSGGSYNEQFF
>NA|TRBJ2-7|TRBV11-2|NA
TGCGCCAGGAGCTTAGACTTCGGGACACCCATCTCCTACGAGCAGTACTTC
CARSLDFGTPISYEQYF
>NA|TRBJ2-5|TRBV11-2|NA
TGTGCCAGTGTGGCGGGACCCCGTCGAGAGACCCAGTACTTC
CASVAGPRRETQYF
>many|TRBJ1-2|TRBV6-1|TRBD1
TGTGCCAACCTCCAGACAGGGTCTGGCTACACCTTC
CANLQTGSGYTF
>NA|TRBJ2-7|TRBV6-5|TRBD1
TGTACCAGCGGTTACGCAAGACAGGGGGCGAGCTCCTACGAGCAGTACTTC
CTSGYARQGASSYEQYF
>NA|TRBJ2-7|TRBV5-6|TRBD2
TGTGCCAGCAGCTTCGGACTAGCGGGGTACTACGAGCAGTACTTC
CASSFGLAGYYEQYF
>NA|TRBJ2-3|TRBV4-2|NA
TGTGCCAGCAGCCAGGAGACCGCTCCCCGGGTTGATACGCAGTATTTT
CASSQETAPRVDTQYF
>NA|TRBJ2-1|TRBV24-1|TRBD1
TGTGGCACCAGTGATAAACGGGACAGGTTTAGCTCCTATAATGAGCAGTTCTTC
CGTSDKRDRFSSYNEQFF
>NA|TRBJ2-7|TRBV4-1|NA
TGCGCCAACAGCGCGACTGGCGGGACCGACTCGGGGGAGCAGTACTTC
CANSATGGTDSGEQYF
>many|TRBJ2-6|TRBV4-2|NA
TGTGCCAGCAGCCCCCAAGAAGATTTGGCTGGGGCCAACGTCCTGACTTTC
CASSPQEDLAGANVLTF
>many|TRBJ2-1|TRBV6-2/TRBV6-3|NA
TGTGCCAGCAGTCGGGCTGGGGAGCAGTTCTTC
CASSRAGEQFF
>many|TRBJ2-7|TRBV4-1|TRBD1
TGCGCCAGCAGCCTAGTCACCGGGACAGGGGTAACCCACGAGCAGTACTTC
CASSLVTGTGVTHEQYF
>once|TRBJ2-1|TRBV4-1|NA
TGCGCCAGCAGTTCCTCCCCCGAGTCGGAGCAGTTCTTC
CASSSSPESEQFF
>NA|TRBJ2-2|TRBV6-5|NA
TGTGCCAGCAGTTACCAACAGCCGAACACCGAGGAGCTGTTTTTT
CASSYQQPNTEELFF
>NA|TRBJ2-3|TRBV5-4|NA
TGTGCCAGCAGCTTCACTATACCATCTAACACAGATACGCAGTATTTT
CASSFTIPSNTDTQYF
>many|TRBJ1-3|TRBV7-8|NA
TGTGCCAGCAGCTTAGGTCCCGCTGAGGGGCCCGATTTT
CASSLGPAEGPDF
>once|TRBJ2-3|TRBV6-6|NA
TGTGCCAGCCTAGGGGAGGATACGCAGTATTTT
CASLGEDTQYF
>NA|TRBJ2-3|TRBV11-2|NA
TGTGTCAGCAGCTTAGGCAGGGCAAGCACAGATACGCAGTATTTT
CVSSLGRASTDTQYF
>NA|TRBJ2-2|TRBV11-2|NA
TGTGCCAGCAGCCGTACCGGAGTGGCACCCGCGAACACCGGGAAGCTGTTTTTT
CASSRTGVAPANTGKLFF
>few|TRBJ2-7|TRBV7-3|TRBD2
TGTGCCAGCAGCTTAGGACTAGCGGGAGTTTACGAGCAGTACTTC
CASSLGLAGVYEQYF
>once|TRBJ2-2|TRBV4-1|NA
TGCGCCAGCAGCCAATCTAGCTGGAACACTGGGGAGCTGTTTTTT
CASSQSSWNTGELFF
>NA|TRBJ2-1|TRBV11-2|TRBD2
TGTGCCAGCAGCTTGGATATCGGACTAGCCAGGGGTGGGCAGTCCTTC
CASSLDIGLARGGQSF
>many|TRBJ2-3|TRBV29-1|TRBD1
TGCAGCGGAGGGGACAGGGGGCTCACAGATACGCAGTATTTT
CSGGDRGLTDTQYF
>NA|TRBJ1-5|TRBV12-3/TRBV12-4|NA
TGTGCCAGCAGTTTGGCGGGGAGTGTAGGGCCCCAGCTTTTT
CASSLAGSVGPQLF
>NA|TRBJ2-5|TRBV11-2|TRBD1
TGTACCAGCAGCTTAGGCCTGACAGGGGACGGAGAGGCCCAGTACTTC
CTSSLGLTGDGEAQYF
>NA|TRBJ2-1|TRBV6-1|TRBD2
TGTGCCAGCAGTGAAAGCGGAAGGGAGGGCTCTTTCTTC
CASSESGREGSFF
>NA|TRBJ2-1|TRBV11-2|TRBD2
TGTGCCAGCAGCTTAGTAGGGACTACCAATGGGCAGTTCTTC
CASSLVGTTNGQFF
>NA|TRBJ2-5|TRBV29-1|NA
TGCAGCGTTGAGGGGAGGCTGGCGGGAGGATCAAGGGGGCAAGATACCCAGTACTTC
CSVEGRLAGGSRGQDTQYF
>NA|TRBJ2-1|TRBV7-9|NA
TGTACCAGCAGCCTACCTGAGGGACACTGCTACAATGAGCAGTTCTTC
CTSSLPEGHCYNEQFF
>many|TRBJ2-7|TRBV12-3/TRBV12-4|NA
TGTGCCAGCAGTTTGGGGCACCTCTATCGGTTC
CASSLGHLYRF
>few|TRBJ2-3|TRBV12-3/TRBV12-4|NA
TGTGCCGGCAGCCCACTGGGGGGCGTGGATACGCAGTATTTT
CAGSPLGGVDTQYF
>NA|TRBJ2-7|TRBV6-2/TRBV6-3|NA
TGTGCCAGTAGCTTCCTTCGACAGGACTCCTACGAGCAGTACTTC
CASSFLRQDSYEQYF